The T cell receptor (beta chain) described here comes from a study of CD8 T cells in Susac syndrome. After extraction with the RNeasy kit, roughly 0.45 to 1 ug of the RNA was reverse transcribed using random hexamers. An immunoSEQ multiplex PCR generated amplified TCR beta CDR3 products spanning 54 Vbeta and 13 Jbeta. Via MiXCR, TCRdb re-called the immunoSEQ multiplex PCR reads, giving one row per CDR3 protein. This sample has 75,000 to 80,000 distinct CDR3 sequences, with approximately 94% found just once. Germline CDR1 is LNHNV and CDR2 is YYDKDF (reference sequence). The CDR3 spans 17 residues. Trimming stripped 0 bases from V and 4 bases from J, with 16 bases between. TCR beta sequences were obtained from blood CD8+ and CD4+ T cells. Through negative isolation, CD4+ and CD8+ T cells were obtained, while TEMRA cells were enriched using FACS.

The genes are TRBV15 and TRBJ1-5; D not certain. Sequences were obtained from CD8+ T cells from PBMCs. The TCR was taken from a human donor with Susac syndrome. The CDR3 loop is CATSRDMSRHYNQPQHF. CDR3 sequence (DNA): TGTGCCACCAGCAGAGATATGAGCAGACACTATAATCAGCCCCAGCATTTT.